These 31 T cell receptor beta chains originate from one sample sequenced in a study of blood T cell repertoires in COVID-19. Clones were sequenced by immunoSEQ multiplex PCR, and TCRdb holds only the in-frame ones, with some missing. Of approximately 53,000 clones in the sample, approximately 85% are singletons; the top ten hold approximately 3%. Material: peripheral blood. The receptors were sampled from an older woman with acute or convalescent COVID-19.

This chain connects TRBV20-1 to TRBJ2-2; maybe TRBD1 (6 bases). The CDR3 is 15 amino acids. The V end was cut by 3 bases, the J end by 2 bases, with 13 bases between. The germline V gene encodes CDR1 DFQATT and CDR2 SNEGSKA (reference sequence). CDR3 residues: CSASFPGHNTGELFF. CDR3 sequence (DNA): TGCAGTGCTAGTTTTCCGGGACACAACACCGGGGAGCTGTTTTTT.

This chain uses TRBV6-5 with TRBJ2-3, with 7 bases identical to TRBD1. From germline, CDR1 is MNHEY and CDR2 SVGAGI. The length of the CDR3 is 13 residues. V dropped 7 bases and J dropped 4; count of bases not matched to a gene: 5. CDR3 amino acids: CASNRGWSDTQYF. The CDR3 nucleotides read TGTGCCAGCAACAGGGGATGGTCAGATACGCAGTATTTT.

The table lists this clone with a count of one. The J gene is TRBJ2-2, the V gene TRBV20-1, with D possibly TRBD1 on 6 matching bases. The germline V and J ends were trimmed by 3 bases and 4 bases, with 12 bases remaining between them. Germline loops: CDR1 DFQATT, CDR2 SNEGSKA (reference sequence). CDR3 length: 14 residues. The CDR3, as DNA: TGCAGTGCTAGTCCGGGACAATCCACCGGGGAGCTGTTTTTT. Translating gives CSASPGQSTGELFF.

The chain is built from TRBV28 and TRBJ2-7, with 10 bases fitting TRBD1. Germline values: CDR1 MDHEN, CDR2 SYDVKM. The CDR3 is 14 amino acids. V lost 4 bases to trimming and J lost 2 bases; unmatched junction nucleotides: 2. The CDR3 loop is CASSSGQGPYEQYF. The CDR3 DNA is TGTGCCAGCAGTTCGGGACAGGGGCCCTACGAGCAGTACTTC.

The chain is built from TRBV5-1 and TRBJ1-2; no clear D gene. Trimming left V 1 base short and J 0 bases short, with 4 bases between. The CDR3 consists of 13 residues. Germline CDR1 is SGHRS and CDR2 is YFSETQ. CDR3: CASSLIANYGYTF. The CDR3 region has the DNA TGCGCCAGCAGCTTGATAGCTAACTATGGCTACACCTTC.

The gene calls are TRBV27 and TRBJ1-2, with D possibly matching TRBD1 (5 bases). CDR1 and CDR2 from the germline V gene are MNHEY and SMNVEV (reference sequence). This CDR3 contains 12 residues. The ends were cut back, 5 bases at V and 12 bases at J, with 16 bases in the middle. The CDR3 here is CASSPPGGIHTF. DNA for the CDR3: TGTGCCAGCAGTCCCCCCGGGGGGATCCACACCTTC.

The chain employs TRBV10-2 and TRBJ1-3; possible D gene TRBD1, 5 bases. Germline-derived CDR1 and CDR2 are WSHSY and SAAADI. CDR3 length equals 17 residues. Trimming pared 5 bases from V and 1 base from J, leaving 18 bases between. DNA of the CDR3: TGCGCCAGCAGTACCCCAGGGAAGGGATTGTCTGGAAACACCATATATTTT. It specifies CASSTPGKGLSGNTIYF.

This clone was detected once. This chain joins TRBV7-8 and TRBJ2-3; possibly TRBD1 for D (6 bases). The germline CDR1 and CDR2 sequences are SGHVS and FQNEAQ. Deletions cut 2 bases from V and 0 bases from J, with 12 bases between. CDR3 length equals 16 residues. The CDR3 region has the DNA TGTGCCAGCAGCTTAAATTCAGGGGTTAGCACAGATACGCAGTATTTT. Amino acid sequence: CASSLNSGVSTDTQYF.

The chain carries TRBV19 and TRBJ2-2; the match to TRBD1 covers 7 bases. CDR1 and CDR2 from the germline V gene are LNHDA and SQIVND (reference sequence). The ends lost 1 base at V and 6 bases at J; junction bases unmatched: 2. The CDR3 extends over 14 amino acids. The CDR3: CASSIARGPGELFF. CDR3 DNA sequence: TGTGCCAGTAGTATAGCGAGGGGGCCCGGGGAGCTGTTTTTT. Filled out from reference TRBV19 and TRBJ2-2, the complete variable domain reads DGGITQSPKYLFRKEGQNVTLSCEQNLNHDAMYWYRQDPGQGLRLIYYSQIVNDFQKGDIAEGYSVSREKKESFPLTVTSAQKNPTAFYLCASSIARGPGELFFGEGSRLTVL.

This chain links TRBV5-6 with TRBJ2-3; 7 bases match TRBD1. Germline loops: CDR1 SGHDT, CDR2 YYEEEE. J was trimmed by 5 bases and V by 3 bases; bases with no gene match: 6. The CDR3 contains 14 residues. The CDR3 region is CASSSRDSGDTQYF. The DNA of the CDR3 is TGTGCCAGCAGCTCCCGGGACAGTGGAGATACGCAGTATTTT.

This sequence joins TRBV2 and TRBJ1-2, with a weak D call TRBD1 (5 bases). This CDR3 has 13 residues. Germline V gene lookup returns CDR1 SNHLY and CDR2 FYNNEI. Trimming pared 7 bases from V and 8 bases from J, leaving 17 bases between. As DNA, the CDR3 is TGTGCCAGCACCGAAGGTGGGGCAGGGGGCTACACCTTC. Translation: CASTEGGAGGYTF.

V and J are TRBV24-1 and TRBJ2-5, with 14 bases lining up with TRBD2. The CDR3 is made up of 16 amino acids. Germline CDR1 is KGHDR and CDR2 is SFDVKD. With 4 bases clipped from V and 5 bases from J, the junction kept 5 bases outside the gene matches. CDR3 in DNA: TGTGCCACCAGTGACCCGGGACTAGCGGGAGCGGAGACCCAGTACTTC. Translation: CATSDPGLAGAETQYF.

The chain combines TRBV19 with TRBJ2-1; possible D gene TRBD2, 6 bases. The CDR3 is made up of 16 amino acids. Per the germline V gene, CDR1 is LNHDA and CDR2 is SQIVND (reference sequence). V lost 6 bases, J lost 3 bases, and 18 bases lay in between. The CDR3 coding sequence is TGTGCCAGTAGATCGCTGGACGGGGGTCACTACAATGAGCAGTTCTTC. Protein product: CASRSLDGGHYNEQFF. Full variable domain (remainder filled in from reference TRBV19 and TRBJ2-1): DGGITQSPKYLFRKEGQNVTLSCEQNLNHDAMYWYRQDPGQGLRLIYYSQIVNDFQKGDIAEGYSVSREKKESFPLTVTSAQKNPTAFYLCASRSLDGGHYNEQFFGPGTRLTVL.

The chain carries TRBV18 and TRBJ2-1, with 16 positions matching TRBD2. The CDR3 has 20 residues. The germline gives CDR1 KGHSH, CDR2 LQKENI. The trim removed 3 bases at V and 5 bases at J, leaving 13 bases unmatched. CDR3 amino acids: CASSPPGLAGGRVPDNEQFF. In nucleotides, the CDR3 is TGTGCCAGCTCACCTCCGGGACTAGCGGGAGGGCGAGTCCCAGACAATGAGCAGTTCTTC.

CDR3 nucleotide sequence: TGTGCCAGCAGCTACAGGGATTATGGCTACACCTTC. It encodes CASSYRDYGYTF. The chain recombines TRBV12-3 or TRBV12-4 with TRBJ1-2, with D maybe TRBD1 (6 bases). This CDR3 contains 12 residues. Trimming removed 6 bases at V and 5 bases at J, with 10 bases between.

The chain joins TRBV2 to TRBJ1-5; TRBD1 agrees at 9 bases. Germline assignment: CDR1 SNHLY and CDR2 FYNNEI. The CDR3 runs 16 residues. J was trimmed by 3 bases and V by 6 bases; bases with no gene match: 9. The CDR3 DNA is TGTGCCAGCAGGGAACAGGGGGCTGGTCTCAATCAGCCCCAGCATTTT. It is translated as CASREQGAGLNQPQHF.

The chain carries TRBV5-1 and TRBJ1-2; TRBD1 agrees at 7 bases. The CDR3 is 12 amino acids. Per the germline V gene, CDR1 is SGHRS and CDR2 is YFSETQ. The junction had 2 bases not matched to a gene; V was cut back by 5 bases and J by 4 bases. The DNA of the CDR3 is TGCGCCAGCAGTACAGGGGTCTATGGCTACACCTTC. It encodes CASSTGVYGYTF. Complete variable domain (other parts from reference TRBV5-1 and TRBJ1-2): KAGVTQTPRYLIKTRGQQVTLSCSPISGHRSVSWYQQTPGQGLQFLFEYFSETQRNKGNFPGRFSGRQFSNSRSEMNVSTLELGDSALYLCASSTGVYGYTFGSGTRLTVV.

This clone was picked up one time. The chain employs TRBV3-1 (or the pseudogene TRBV3-2) and TRBJ2-7; D is ambiguous. The CDR3 extends over 16 amino acids. Trimming shortened V by 0 bases and J by 3 bases, and 15 bases separated the two germline ends. The germline CDR1 and CDR2 sequences are LGHDT and YNNKEL (reference sequence). CDR3 in DNA: TGTGCCAGCAGCCAAGATAACGGAGAAAGATTCTACGAGCAGTACTTC. Its translation is CASSQDNGERFYEQYF.

The V gene is TRBV7-3, the J gene TRBJ2-1; 9 nucleotides line up with TRBD1. CDR1 SGHTA and CDR2 FQGTGA come from the germline V gene. The CDR3 consists of 14 residues. Losses at the gene ends were 5 bases for V and 7 bases for J; bases not matched to a gene: 6. The CDR3 loop is CASSLDRGTNEQFF. CDR3 coding DNA: TGTGCCAGCAGCCTGGACAGGGGTACTAATGAGCAGTTCTTC.

This clone came up a few times. J is TRBJ1-3 and V is TRBV15; no clear D. Germline assignment: CDR1 LNHNV and CDR2 YYDKDF (reference sequence). The CDR3 has 16 residues. Trimming pared 2 bases from V and 8 bases from J, leaving 19 bases between. CDR3 nucleotides: TGTGCCACCAGCAGACGTGGTGCAGCTACGGGAGACACCATATATTTT. It is translated as CATSRRGAATGDTIYF.

This clone was seen a single time. This sequence joins TRBV7-9 and TRBJ2-7, with TRBD2 as a possible D gene (5 bases). Germline CDR1 reads SEHNR; CDR2 reads FQNEAQ (reference sequence). The CDR3 sequence is 11 residues long. The ends were cut back, 5 bases at V and 3 bases at J, with 5 bases in the middle. The CDR3: CASSGSYEQYF. For the CDR3, the DNA is TGTGCCAGCAGCGGGAGCTACGAGCAGTACTTC.

V gene TRBV28 combines with J gene TRBJ2-7; 7 positions agree with TRBD1. V trimming: 5 bases; J trimming: 3 bases; junction bases outside the gene matches: 7. The CDR3 runs to 14 residues. Per germline, CDR1 MDHEN and CDR2 SYDVKM. The CDR3: CASSTQGKVYEQYF. The CDR3 coding sequence is TGTGCCAGCAGTACACAGGGGAAGGTCTACGAGCAGTACTTC.

The rearrangement joins TRBV20-1 to TRBJ2-1, with D unclear. Trimming shortened V by 3 bases and J by 3 bases, and 15 bases separated the two germline ends. CDR3 size: 15 residues. Germline-derived CDR1 and CDR2 are DFQATT and SNEGSKA (reference sequence). The CDR3, as DNA: TGCAGTGCTAGTAAGCCTAGTTTTGGCTACAATGAGCAGTTCTTC. Protein product: CSASKPSFGYNEQFF.

The CDR3 loop reads CASVVLASRGYTF. Written as DNA, the CDR3 is TGTGCCAGCGTGGTTTTAGCCTCTAGAGGCTACACCTTC. The rearrangement links TRBV2 to TRBJ1-2, with D unresolved. The V gene's germline CDR1 is SNHLY and CDR2 FYNNEI. The CDR3 covers 13 residues. Trimming took off 8 bases at V and 8 bases at J, with 18 bases between the two ends.

The chain employs TRBV5-5 and TRBJ1-2, with D possibly matching TRBD1 (6 bases). Germline V CDR1 and CDR2: SGHKS, YYEKEE (reference sequence). This CDR3 is built from 14 residues. Trimming took off 4 bases at V and 4 bases at J, with 14 bases between the two ends. CDR3: CASSLRGEGYGYTF. In DNA form, the CDR3 reads TGTGCCAGCAGCCTCAGGGGCGAGGGCTATGGCTACACCTTC.

CDR3 bases: TGTGCCAGCAGCCGTGGACAGGGTAGAAGCTATGGCTACACCTTC. Amino acid sequence: CASSRGQGRSYGYTF. The genes are TRBV11-2 and TRBJ1-2; 8 bases map to TRBD1. V gave up 5 bases and J gave up 4 bases; unmatched junction bases: 9. Germline values: CDR1 SGHAT, CDR2 FQNNGV. The CDR3 covers 15 residues.

This clone was observed a handful of times. The rearrangement uses TRBV18 and TRBJ2-5; TRBD2 is a possible D gene (5 bases). Trimming took off 2 bases at V and 5 bases at J, with 18 bases between the two ends. CDR1 is KGHSH and CDR2 is LQKENI in the germline V gene. CDR3 length equals 16 residues. The CDR3 protein is CASSPIPLGRVETQYF. DNA of the CDR3: TGTGCCAGCTCACCAATCCCACTAGGTCGGGTGGAGACCCAGTACTTC.

The gene calls are TRBV5-1 and TRBJ1-1; D is unclear. Germline CDR1 is SGHRS and CDR2 is YFSETQ. The V end lost 3 bases, the J end lost 6 bases, and 12 bases lay between the germline ends. The CDR3 has 13 residues. In DNA form, the CDR3 reads TGCGCCAGCAGCTCCCGTCCTGAGGCTGAAGCTTTCTTT. Translation gives CASSSRPEAEAFF.

The chain recombines TRBV28 with TRBJ1-1; weak D call: TRBD1 (6 bases). This CDR3 region has 16 residues. V lost 6 bases and J lost 0, with 17 bases in between. Germline V gene sequence: CDR1 MDHEN, CDR2 SYDVKM. The CDR3 loop is CASRAWGGGLNTEAFF. Written as DNA, the CDR3 is TGTGCCAGCAGAGCTTGGGGGGGCGGGCTGAACACTGAAGCTTTCTTT.

The V call is TRBV19, the J call TRBJ2-7; a weak D match, TRBD1 (6 bases). V lost 3 bases to trimming and J lost 5 bases, with 8 bases between them. Germline V gives CDR1 LNHDA, CDR2 SQIVND (reference sequence). There are 12 residues in the CDR3. CDR3 nucleotide sequence: TGTGCCAGTAGTATGACAGGCAACGAGCAGTACTTC. Residues: CASSMTGNEQYF.

This rearrangement joins TRBV3-1 (or the pseudogene TRBV3-2) to TRBJ1-2, with D perhaps TRBD1 (6 bases). Trimming stripped 4 bases from V and 5 bases from J, with 8 bases between. Germline lookup yields CDR1 LGHDT and CDR2 YNNKEL (reference sequence). The CDR3 contains 12 residues. The CDR3 spells CASSPGQYGYTF. CDR3 bases: TGTGCCAGCAGCCCTGGACAGTATGGCTACACCTTC.